This T cell receptor (beta chain) stems from a study of blood T cells in healthy people across ages. General observations from the study: Long-lived and aged donors differed, with more naive CD4+ cells and higher diversity in the long-lived.

Next came a second PCR, run for about 7 to 12 cycles, which used a sample-barcoded 5' primer along with a J-beta primer mix. TCRdb passed the 5' RACE reads through MiXCR, listing each CDR3 protein once. The repertoire holds around 750,000 distinct CDR3 sequences, with roughly 50% as singletons. Concerning this clonotype itself: Its target is unknown.

Trimming removed 0 bases from V and 5 bases from J; junction bases left unmatched: 7. This CDR3 comprises 16 residues. Germline V lookup: CDR1 DFQATT, CDR2 SNEGSKA (reference sequence). This clonotype originated in a man aged 80 or over in good health. The V call is TRBV20-1, the J call TRBJ2-3; 11 bases agree with TRBD2. Sequenced material: blood. CDR3 DNA: TGCAGTGCTAGAGAGGGATTAGCGGGGGGGGGAGATACGCAGTATTTT. This codes for CSAREGLAGGGDTQYF.